The next 21 T cell receptor beta chains were all read from a single sample in a study of T cells after yellow fever vaccination. Each CDR3 protein is one row after TCRdb ran MiXCR on the 5' RACE reads. The repertoire has 620,000 or so distinct CDR3 sequences, about 12% of them found once; the top ten carry about 16%. This specimen consisted of PBMCs, obtained on the day of the yellow fever booster vaccination. The receptors were gathered from a man younger than 40 who received the YFV17D yellow fever vaccine.

This clonotype was seen more than once but under ten times. This sequence joins TRBV5-1 and TRBJ1-2; TRBD1 matches 10 bases. The germline gives CDR1 SGHRS, CDR2 YFSETQ. Germline trimming cut 4 bases from V and 3 bases from J; bases unmatched to any gene: 3. This CDR3 contains 14 residues. CDR3 amino acids: CASSAGQGDYGYTF. The DNA of the CDR3 is TGCGCCAGCAGCGCCGGACAGGGGGACTATGGCTACACCTTC.

There are a few counts of this clonotype. The V call is TRBV9, the J call TRBJ2-3; 11 positions agree with TRBD2. The CDR3 spans 17 residues. The J segment lost 5 bases and the V segment lost 3 bases, leaving 11 bases of the junction unmatched. Germline CDR1 is SGDLS and CDR2 is YYNGEE. The CDR3: CASSAPYSGREVDTQYF. The CDR3 nucleotides read TGTGCCAGCAGCGCCCCGTATAGCGGGAGGGAGGTAGATACGCAGTATTTT.

DNA for the CDR3: TGTGCCAGCAGTCCGCTAGCGTTTAGCTCCTACAATGAGCAGTTCTTC. Its protein is CASSPLAFSSYNEQFF. V and J are TRBV27 and TRBJ2-1; D is possibly TRBD2 (6 bases). CDR3 length: 16 amino acids. Germline lookup yields CDR1 MNHEY and CDR2 SMNVEV (reference sequence). V was pared by 5 bases and J by 0 bases, with 14 bases between.

The rearrangement joins TRBV6-1 to TRBJ2-1, with 8 bases fitting TRBD2. The CDR3 length is 15 residues. The V and J ends lost 5 bases and 3 bases, in that order; junction bases with no gene match: 6. Germline CDR1 is MNHNS and CDR2 is SASEGT. In DNA form, the CDR3 reads TGTGCCAGCAGTCGCGGGAGGACCAACTACAATGAGCAGTTCTTC. It specifies CASSRGRTNYNEQFF.

This clonotype was found a few times. V is TRBV7-2 and J is TRBJ2-5, with 8 bases lining up with TRBD2. CDR1 and CDR2 (germline): SGHTA, FQGNSA. V lost 5 bases, J lost 5 bases, and 10 bases stayed unmatched. The CDR3 loop spans 15 amino acids. The CDR3 sequence is CASSTPRTGGETQYF. The CDR3 DNA reads as TGTGCCAGCAGCACACCCCGAACGGGAGGGGAGACCCAGTACTTC.

This clonotype has a handful of counts. This rearrangement joins TRBV5-1 to TRBJ2-1; no reliable D call. Germline CDR1 is SGHRS and CDR2 is YFSETQ. Trimming took 0 bases from V and 1 from J, leaving 8 bases between them. The CDR3 consists of 15 residues. For the CDR3, the DNA is TGCGCCAGCAGCTTGGCGGAGAAGTCCTACAATGAGCAGTTCTTC. Amino acids: CASSLAEKSYNEQFF.

The V and J genes are TRBV5-1 and TRBJ2-2, with a possible D match to TRBD2 (5 bases). CDR1 is SGHRS, CDR2 YFSETQ, per germline. V was trimmed by 2 bases and J by 6 bases, leaving 14 bases between them. The CDR3 sequence is 15 residues long. The CDR3 region is CASSFEGPGAGELFF. The CDR3 DNA reads as TGCGCCAGCAGCTTCGAGGGCCCCGGCGCCGGGGAGCTGTTTTTT. The entire variable domain, with the rest obtained from reference TRBV5-1 and TRBJ2-2, is as follows: KAGVTQTPRYLIKTRGQQVTLSCSPISGHRSVSWYQQTPGQGLQFLFEYFSETQRNKGNFPGRFSGRQFSNSRSEMNVSTLELGDSALYLCASSFEGPGAGELFFGEGSRLTVL.

This chain connects TRBV7-6 to TRBJ2-3; TRBD1 aligns across 10 bases. The ends lost 5 bases at V and 4 bases at J; junction bases unmatched: 9. This CDR3 comprises 16 residues. The germline V gene encodes CDR1 SGHVS and CDR2 FNYEAQ. The CDR3 here is CASSPQTGGSPDTQYF. Here the CDR3 DNA reads TGTGCCAGCAGCCCTCAGACAGGGGGCTCCCCAGATACGCAGTATTTT.

This clonotype has a count of ten or more. The chain's CDR3 is CASRGWGQETQYF. CDR3 DNA: TGTGCCAGCAGGGGATGGGGTCAAGAGACCCAGTACTTC. This chain connects TRBV12-3 or TRBV12-4 to TRBJ2-5, with D uncertain. CDR3 size: 13 residues. The V gene lost 6 bases and the J gene lost 2 bases, with 10 bases spanning the gap.

This clonotype appeared a few times. The genes are TRBV28 and TRBJ2-1; D possibly corresponds to TRBD1 (6 bases). CDR1 is MDHEN, CDR2 SYDVKM, per germline. The CDR3 runs to 16 residues. V gave up 3 bases and J gave up 8 bases, with 20 bases separating them. The CDR3 here is CASSFVAGEGRDEQFF. The CDR3 nucleotides are TGTGCCAGCAGTTTCGTCGCAGGGGAAGGAAGGGATGAGCAGTTCTTC. Variable domain in full (rest from reference TRBV28 and TRBJ2-1): DVKVTQSSRYLVKRTGEKVFLECVQDMDHENMFWYRQDPGLGLRLIYFSYDVKMKEKGDIPEGYSVSREKKERFSLILESASTNQTSMYLCASSFVAGEGRDEQFFGPGTRLTVL.

This clonotype showed up just a few times. The chain has TRBV10-3 and TRBJ2-7, with D perhaps given as TRBD1 or TRBD2 (5 bases each). The V gene lost 3 bases and the J gene lost 6 bases, with 18 bases spanning the gap. Per germline, CDR1 ENHRY and CDR2 SYGVKD. The CDR3 length is 15 residues. The CDR3 sequence: CAISDSGTFRGEQYF. The CDR3 DNA reads TGTGCCATCAGTGATAGTGGGACCTTCCGTGGCGAGCAGTACTTC.

This clonotype has just a few counts. The CDR3 loop is CSAPLTAYNEQFF. The CDR3 nucleotides are TGCAGTGCTCCCCTTACCGCCTACAATGAGCAGTTCTTC. The V and J genes are TRBV20-1 and TRBJ2-1; no definite D call. The length of the CDR3 is 13 residues. Germline CDR1 DFQATT, CDR2 SNEGSKA (reference sequence). V was pared by 5 bases and J by 2 bases, with 10 bases between.

This clonotype showed up just a few times. The chain is built from TRBV24-1 and TRBJ2-7; 8 bases line up with TRBD1. With 6 bases clipped from V and 0 bases from J, the junction kept 6 bases outside the gene matches. The V gene's germline CDR1 is KGHDR and CDR2 SFDVKD. The CDR3 spans 15 residues. The CDR3 reads CATSSGTGTSYEQYF. CDR3 nucleotide sequence: TGTGCCACCAGTTCCGGGACAGGAACCTCCTACGAGCAGTACTTC.

The table lists this clonotype with a few counts. The CDR3 sequence is CASSSSRLRGSGELFF. The CDR3 DNA reads TGTGCCAGCAGCTCATCGAGATTACGGGGCTCCGGGGAGCTGTTTTTT. The chain recombines TRBV7-2 with TRBJ2-2; D is tentatively TRBD1 or TRBD2 (5 bases each). From germline, CDR1 is SGHTA and CDR2 FQGNSA. The V and J ends lost 4 bases and 6 bases respectively, with 18 bases between them. This CDR3 has 16 residues.

This clonotype has just a few counts. The chain employs TRBV18 and TRBJ2-5; D is uncertain. This CDR3 is 13 amino acids long. Trimming left V 4 bases short and J 5 bases short, with 11 bases between. CDR1 is KGHSH, CDR2 LQKENI, per germline. CDR3 sequence: CASSRSAWETQYF. CDR3 sequence (DNA): TGTGCCAGCTCACGGTCGGCGTGGGAGACCCAGTACTTC.

V is TRBV9 and J is TRBJ2-3, with 7 bases that match TRBD2. Germline values: CDR1 SGDLS, CDR2 YYNGEE. J gave up 3 bases and V 4 bases, and 11 bases lay outside the gene matches. The CDR3 covers 16 residues. This CDR3 reads CASSRGSGVETDTQYF. CDR3 DNA sequence: TGTGCCAGCAGCCGCGGAAGCGGGGTAGAAACAGATACGCAGTATTTT.

The V and J genes are TRBV5-5 and TRBJ2-7, with unresolved D. Germline CDR1 and CDR2: SGHKS and YYEKEE (reference sequence). V lost 8 bases, J lost 4 bases, and 16 bases lay in between. The CDR3 is made up of 13 amino acids. The CDR3 DNA is TGTGCCAGGGGCCCTGGGCGCCTATACGAGCAGTACTTC. The encoded protein is CARGPGRLYEQYF.

This clonotype was detected a few times. V usage is TRBV6-1 and J usage is TRBJ2-2; a possible D gene is TRBD2 (6 bases). CDR1 and CDR2 (germline): MNHNS, SASEGT. V lost 7 bases, J lost 5 bases, and 17 bases lay in between. This CDR3 contains 15 residues. The CDR3 reads CASNDMKGRTGELFF. For the CDR3, the DNA is TGTGCCAGCAACGATATGAAGGGGAGGACCGGGGAGCTGTTTTTT.

The rearrangement joins TRBV10-1 to TRBJ1-1; 7 bases fit TRBD1. V lost 3 bases, J lost 5 bases, and 6 bases stayed unmatched. The germline CDR1 and CDR2 sequences are WNHNN and SYGVQD (reference sequence). There are 14 residues in the CDR3. The CDR3 DNA is TGCGCCAGCAGTGATTCTCCAGGGGGTACTGAAGCTTTCTTT. Translation: CASSDSPGGTEAFF.

This clonotype was counted only a few times. The CDR3 here is CASSMYTDTEAFF. CDR3 bases: TGTGCCAGTAGTATGTACACCGACACTGAAGCTTTCTTT. The rearrangement uses TRBV19 and TRBJ1-1; D call uncertain. Germline V gene data show CDR1 as LNHDA and CDR2 as SQIVND (reference sequence). The CDR3 runs 13 residues. Trimming cost V 3 bases and J 3 bases, with 8 bases left between them.

This clonotype was counted between two and nine times. This chain connects TRBV20-1 to TRBJ2-7; D is undetermined. Germline assignment: CDR1 DFQATT and CDR2 SNEGSKA (reference sequence). The length of the CDR3 is 13 residues. The V end lost 4 bases, the J end lost 3 bases, and 13 bases lay between the germline ends. The CDR3 DNA sequence: TGCAGTGCTACCGTTGACTTGATCTACGAGCAGTACTTC. Its translation is CSATVDLIYEQYF.